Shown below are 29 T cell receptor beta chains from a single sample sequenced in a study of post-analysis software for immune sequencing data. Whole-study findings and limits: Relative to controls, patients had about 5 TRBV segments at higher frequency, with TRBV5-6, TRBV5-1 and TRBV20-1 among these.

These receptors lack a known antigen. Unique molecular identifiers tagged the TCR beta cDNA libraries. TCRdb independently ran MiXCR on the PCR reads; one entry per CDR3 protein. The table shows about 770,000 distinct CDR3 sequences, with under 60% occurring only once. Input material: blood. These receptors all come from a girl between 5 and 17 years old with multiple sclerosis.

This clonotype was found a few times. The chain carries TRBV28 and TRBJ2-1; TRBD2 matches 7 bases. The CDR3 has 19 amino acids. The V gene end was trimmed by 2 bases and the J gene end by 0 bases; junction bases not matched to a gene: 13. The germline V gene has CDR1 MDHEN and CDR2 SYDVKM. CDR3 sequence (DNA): TGTGCCAGCAGTTTACTGTTGGCGGGAGATGCCAGCTCCTACAATGAGCAGTTCTTC. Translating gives CASSLLLAGDASSYNEQFF.

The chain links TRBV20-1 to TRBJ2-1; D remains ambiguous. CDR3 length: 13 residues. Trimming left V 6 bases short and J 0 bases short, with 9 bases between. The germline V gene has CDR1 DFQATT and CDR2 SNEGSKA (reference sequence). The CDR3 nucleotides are TGCAGTGCGGGTCTCAGCTCCTACAATGAGCAGTTCTTC. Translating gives CSAGLSSYNEQFF.

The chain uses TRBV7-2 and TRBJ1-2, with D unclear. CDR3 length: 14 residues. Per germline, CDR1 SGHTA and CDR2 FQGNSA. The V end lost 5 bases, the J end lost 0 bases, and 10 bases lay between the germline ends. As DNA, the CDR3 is TGTGCCAGCAGCCCAAACGGGGCTAACTATGGCTACACCTTC. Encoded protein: CASSPNGANYGYTF.

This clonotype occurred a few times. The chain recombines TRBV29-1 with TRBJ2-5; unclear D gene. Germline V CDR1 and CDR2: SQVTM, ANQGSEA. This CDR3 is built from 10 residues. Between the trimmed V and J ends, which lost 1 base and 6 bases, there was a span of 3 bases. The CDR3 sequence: CSVEGKTQYF. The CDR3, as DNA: TGCAGCGTTGAAGGGAAGACCCAGTACTTC.

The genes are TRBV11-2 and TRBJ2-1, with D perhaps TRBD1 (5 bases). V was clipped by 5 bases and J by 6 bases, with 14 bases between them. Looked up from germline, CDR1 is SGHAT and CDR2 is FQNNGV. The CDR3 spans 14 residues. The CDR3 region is CASSPIRGINEQFF. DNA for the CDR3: TGTGCCAGCAGCCCTATTAGGGGTATCAATGAGCAGTTCTTC.

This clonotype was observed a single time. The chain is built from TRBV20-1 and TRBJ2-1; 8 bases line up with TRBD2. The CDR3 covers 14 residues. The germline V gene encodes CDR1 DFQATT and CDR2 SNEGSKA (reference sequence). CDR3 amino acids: CSSRPAGDRNEQFF. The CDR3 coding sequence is TGCAGCTCACGGCCAGCGGGAGACCGGAATGAGCAGTTCTTC.

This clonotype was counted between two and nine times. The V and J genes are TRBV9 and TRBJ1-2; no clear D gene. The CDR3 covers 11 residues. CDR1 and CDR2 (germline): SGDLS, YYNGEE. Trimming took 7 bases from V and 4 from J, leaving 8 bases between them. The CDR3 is CASLGSYGYTF. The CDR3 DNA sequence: TGTGCCAGCCTAGGGAGCTATGGCTACACCTTC.

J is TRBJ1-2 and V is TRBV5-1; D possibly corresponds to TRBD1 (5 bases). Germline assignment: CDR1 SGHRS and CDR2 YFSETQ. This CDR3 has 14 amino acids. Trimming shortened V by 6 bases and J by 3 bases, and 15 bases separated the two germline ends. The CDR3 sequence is CASTQSGTDYGYTF. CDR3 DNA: TGCGCCAGCACGCAAAGTGGGACGGACTATGGCTACACCTTC.

CDR3 sequence reads: CASSYSNCPGLDSPLHF. DNA of the CDR3: TGTGCCAGCAGTTACTCGAATTGTCCAGGGTTGGATTCACCCCTCCACTTT. The chain has TRBV6-5 and TRBJ1-6, with D possibly being TRBD1 (5 bases). The CDR3 consists of 17 residues. V dropped 0 bases and J dropped 8 bases, with 17 bases sitting between them. Germline CDR1 MNHEY, CDR2 SVGAGI.

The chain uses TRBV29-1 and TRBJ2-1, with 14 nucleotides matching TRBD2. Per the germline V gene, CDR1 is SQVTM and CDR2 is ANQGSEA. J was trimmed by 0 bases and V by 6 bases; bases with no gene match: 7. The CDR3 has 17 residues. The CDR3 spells CSVEGLAGEDSYNEQFF. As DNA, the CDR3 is TGCAGCGTCGAGGGACTAGCGGGAGAAGACTCCTACAATGAGCAGTTCTTC.

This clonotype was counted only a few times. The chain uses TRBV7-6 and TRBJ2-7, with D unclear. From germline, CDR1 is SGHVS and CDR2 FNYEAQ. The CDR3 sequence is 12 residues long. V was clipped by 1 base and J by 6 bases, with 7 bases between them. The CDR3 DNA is TGTGCCAGCAGCTTAGATGGTTCCGAGCAGTACTTC. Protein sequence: CASSLDGSEQYF.

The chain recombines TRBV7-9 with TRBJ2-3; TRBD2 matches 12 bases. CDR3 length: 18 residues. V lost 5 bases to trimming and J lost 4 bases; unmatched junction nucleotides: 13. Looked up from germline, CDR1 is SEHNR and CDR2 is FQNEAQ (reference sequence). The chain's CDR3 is CASSLPPRTSGKADTQYF. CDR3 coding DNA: TGTGCCAGCAGCCTCCCTCCGCGGACTAGCGGGAAGGCAGATACGCAGTATTTT.

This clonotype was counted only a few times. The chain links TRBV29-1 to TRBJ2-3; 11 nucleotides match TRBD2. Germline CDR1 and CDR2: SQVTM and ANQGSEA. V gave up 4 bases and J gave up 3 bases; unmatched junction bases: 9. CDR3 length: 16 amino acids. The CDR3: CSVAGAVAGGTDTQYF. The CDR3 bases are TGCAGCGTTGCCGGTGCGGTAGCGGGAGGGACAGATACGCAGTATTTT.

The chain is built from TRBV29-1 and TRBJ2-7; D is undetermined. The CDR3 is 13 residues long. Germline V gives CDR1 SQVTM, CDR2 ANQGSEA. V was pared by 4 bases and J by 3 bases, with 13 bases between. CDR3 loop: CSVAPLYSYEQYF. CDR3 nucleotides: TGCAGCGTTGCTCCCCTATACAGCTACGAGCAGTACTTC.

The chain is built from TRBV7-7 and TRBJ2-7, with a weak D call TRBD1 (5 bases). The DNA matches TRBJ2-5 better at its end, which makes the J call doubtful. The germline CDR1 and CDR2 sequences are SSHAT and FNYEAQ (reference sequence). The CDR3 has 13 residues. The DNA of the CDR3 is TGTGCCGTTGGGGCAGGGCCCCACGAGACCCAGTACTTC. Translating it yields CAVGAGPHETQYF.

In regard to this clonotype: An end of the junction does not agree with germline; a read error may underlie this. Here the CDR3 reads CVSSFEGAKLFF. CDR3 coding DNA: TGTGTCAGCAGTTTCGAGGGTGCAAAACTGTTTTTT. The J gene is TRBJ1-4, the V gene TRBV12-3 or TRBV12-4; D is ambiguous. CDR3 size: 12 residues.

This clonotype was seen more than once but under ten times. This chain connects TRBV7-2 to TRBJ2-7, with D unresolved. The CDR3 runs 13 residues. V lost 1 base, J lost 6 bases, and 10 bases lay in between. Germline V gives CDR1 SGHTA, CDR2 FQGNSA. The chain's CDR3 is CASSLVAGFEQYF. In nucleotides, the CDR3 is TGTGCCAGCAGCTTAGTTGCCGGGTTCGAGCAGTACTTC.

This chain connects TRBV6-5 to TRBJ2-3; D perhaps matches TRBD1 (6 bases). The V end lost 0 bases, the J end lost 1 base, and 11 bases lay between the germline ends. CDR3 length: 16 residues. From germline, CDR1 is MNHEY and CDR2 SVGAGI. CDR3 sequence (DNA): TGTGCCAGCAGTTACTCGGGACACCTAGGCACAGATACGCAGTATTTT. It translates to CASSYSGHLGTDTQYF.

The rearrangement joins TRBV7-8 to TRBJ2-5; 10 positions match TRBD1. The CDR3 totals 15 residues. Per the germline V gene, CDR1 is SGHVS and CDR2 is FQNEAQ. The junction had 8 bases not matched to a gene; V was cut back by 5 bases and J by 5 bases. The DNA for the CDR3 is TGTGCCAGCAGCCCCGGGACAGGGGTTGGGGAGACCCAGTACTTC. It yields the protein CASSPGTGVGETQYF. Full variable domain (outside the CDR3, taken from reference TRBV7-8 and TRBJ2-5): GAGVSQSPRYKVAKRGQDVALRCDPISGHVSLFWYQQALGQGPEFLTYFQNEAQLDKSGLPSDRFFAERPEGSVSTLKIQRTQQEDSAVYLCASSPGTGVGETQYFGPGTRLLVL.

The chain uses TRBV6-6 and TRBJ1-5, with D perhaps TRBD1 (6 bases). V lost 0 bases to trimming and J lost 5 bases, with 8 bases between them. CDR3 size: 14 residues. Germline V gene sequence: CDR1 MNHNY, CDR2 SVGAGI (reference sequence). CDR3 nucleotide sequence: TGTGCCAGCAGTTACTCAACAGGGCATCAGCCCCAGCATTTT. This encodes CASSYSTGHQPQHF.

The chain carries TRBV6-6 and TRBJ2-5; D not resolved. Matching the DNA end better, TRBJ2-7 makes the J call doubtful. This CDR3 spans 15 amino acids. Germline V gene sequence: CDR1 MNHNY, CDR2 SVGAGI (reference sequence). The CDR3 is CASSPVGTLYYEQYF. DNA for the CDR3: TGTGCCAGCAGTCCCGTGGGAACCCTATACTACGAGCAGTACTTC.

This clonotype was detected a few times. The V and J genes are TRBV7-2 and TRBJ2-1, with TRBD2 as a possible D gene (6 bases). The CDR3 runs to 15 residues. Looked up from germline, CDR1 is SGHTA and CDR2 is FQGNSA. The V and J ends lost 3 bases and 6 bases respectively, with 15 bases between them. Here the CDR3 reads CASSLGLPLANEQFF. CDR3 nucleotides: TGTGCCAGCAGCTTGGGACTCCCCCTAGCCAATGAGCAGTTCTTC.

CDR3 sequence (DNA): TGTGCCAGCAGCTTAGGCCCCGGGGTAGACACTGAAGCTTTCTTT. It encodes CASSLGPGVDTEAFF. The chain carries TRBV13 and TRBJ1-1; D unclear. The V end lost 0 bases, the J end lost 3 bases, and 11 bases lay between the germline ends. Germline V CDR1 and CDR2: PRHDT, FYEKMQ (reference sequence). This CDR3 is built from 15 residues.

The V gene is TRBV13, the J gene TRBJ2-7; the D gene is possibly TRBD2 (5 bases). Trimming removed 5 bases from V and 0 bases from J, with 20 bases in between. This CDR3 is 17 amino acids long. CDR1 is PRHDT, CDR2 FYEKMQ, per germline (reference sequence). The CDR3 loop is CASSPMGWESSSYEQYF. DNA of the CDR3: TGTGCCAGCAGCCCTATGGGGTGGGAGTCAAGCTCCTACGAGCAGTACTTC.

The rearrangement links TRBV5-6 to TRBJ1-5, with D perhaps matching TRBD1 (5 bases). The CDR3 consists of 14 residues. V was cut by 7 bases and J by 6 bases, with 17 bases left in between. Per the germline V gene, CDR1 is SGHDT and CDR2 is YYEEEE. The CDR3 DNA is TGTGCCAGCGGGCTTGGGGGGGATCCTCAGCCCCAGCATTTT. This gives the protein CASGLGGDPQPQHF.

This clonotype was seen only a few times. CDR3 DNA: TGTGCCAGCAGGGCTCAGGGACGAGAGACCCAGTACTTC. Translated, it gives CASRAQGRETQYF. The rearrangement joins TRBV12-3 or TRBV12-4 to TRBJ2-5, with D perhaps matching TRBD1 or TRBD2 (5 bases each). The CDR3 loop spans 13 amino acids. With 6 bases removed from V and 4 bases from J, the gap between germline ends came to 12 bases.

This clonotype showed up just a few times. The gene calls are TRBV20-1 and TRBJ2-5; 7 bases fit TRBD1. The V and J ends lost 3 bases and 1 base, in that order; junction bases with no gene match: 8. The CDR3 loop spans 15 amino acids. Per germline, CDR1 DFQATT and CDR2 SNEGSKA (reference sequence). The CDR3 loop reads CSASPWGQFQETQYF. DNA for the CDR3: TGCAGTGCTAGCCCCTGGGGACAGTTCCAAGAGACCCAGTACTTC.

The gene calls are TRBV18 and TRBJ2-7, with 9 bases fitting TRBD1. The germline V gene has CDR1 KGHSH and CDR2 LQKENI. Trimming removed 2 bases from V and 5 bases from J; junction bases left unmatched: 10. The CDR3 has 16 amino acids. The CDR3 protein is CASSPNTGTGSHEQYF. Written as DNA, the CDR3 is TGTGCCAGCTCACCAAATACCGGGACAGGGTCCCACGAGCAGTACTTC. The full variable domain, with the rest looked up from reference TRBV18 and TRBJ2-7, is NAGVMQNPRHLVRRRGQEARLRCSPMKGHSHVYWYRQLPEEGLKFMVYLQKENIIDESGMPKERFSAEFPKEGPSILRIQQVVRGDSAAYFCASSPNTGTGSHEQYFGPGTRLTVT.

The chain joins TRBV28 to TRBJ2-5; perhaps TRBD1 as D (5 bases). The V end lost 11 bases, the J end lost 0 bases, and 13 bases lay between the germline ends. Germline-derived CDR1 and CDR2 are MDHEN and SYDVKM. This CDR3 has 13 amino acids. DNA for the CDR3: TGTGCCGGGTCGGACATGTACCAAGAGACCCAGTACTTC. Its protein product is CAGSDMYQETQYF.